This T cell receptor (beta chain) was profiled in a study of CD8 T cells in ankylosing spondylitis. This clonotype was seen only a few times. Its matching antigen is unknown. This CDR3 comprises 16 residues. With 3 bases removed from V and 0 bases from J, the gap between germline ends came to 13 bases. Germline V gives CDR1 SGDLS, CDR2 YYNGEE. One entry per CDR3 protein, called by TCRdb with MiXCR from the 5' RACE reads. The repertoire has hundreds of thousands of distinct CDR3 sequences, around 11% of them found once; the top ten carry 0.51%. Regarding the study as a whole: Within ankylosing spondylitis blood, a TCR beta motif made up of fewer than ten highly homologous variants appeared to be characteristic. Reportedly, significant enrichment of disease-linked clones occurred in matched ankylosing spondylitis synovial fluid. In synovial fluid and blood from reactive arthritis, some motif variants were previously reported.

The chain has TRBV9 and TRBJ1-3; D possibly corresponds to TRBD1 (5 bases). The source material was blood, either unsorted or a sorted T cell fraction (not recorded which). The source of this sequence is a male donor with ankylosing spondylitis. CDR3 protein: CASSEGPTNSGNTIYF. In DNA, the CDR3 is TGTGCCAGCAGCGAGGGACCCACCAACTCTGGAAACACCATATATTTT. Variable domain in full (rest from reference TRBV9 and TRBJ1-3): DSGVTQTPKHLITATGQRVTLRCSPRSGDLSVYWYQQSLDQGLQFLIQYYNGEERAKGNILERFSAQQFPDLHSELNLSSLELGDSALYFCASSEGPTNSGNTIYFGEGSWLTVV.